This TCR beta chain was obtained from a study of shared clonotypes between healthy human individuals. About the research overall: Ranging from 18 to 49 in age, donors were a couple of women and a few men.

This CDR3 is built from 15 residues. The V gene end was trimmed by 4 bases and the J gene end by 5 bases; junction bases not matched to a gene: 10. The V gene's germline CDR1 is SGHRS and CDR2 YFSETQ. Study-level results: Only blood was sampled, and tissue TCR repertoires likely differ from blood ones.

Details on this clone: No antigen is known for it.

Libraries were prepared by immunoSEQ multiplex PCR; TCRdb keeps only in-frame clonotypes and omits some of them. The sample shows more than 2,000,000 clones, roughly 93% of them seen only once. Sequences were obtained from naive CD4+ T cells from PBMCs. Described subset: CD45RA+ positively selected. This chain links TRBV5-1 with TRBJ1-2; TRBD1 agrees at 8 bases. The clonotype comes from a man between 18 and 35 years old in good health. Some clones in this sample may be carry-over from other donors' samples. CDR3 sequence (DNA): TGCGCCAGCAGCAGGGGGACAGGTGAAACTTATGGCTACACCTTC. Translated: CASSRGTGETYGYTF.